A single T cell receptor (beta chain) is shown here with its context. The age range of participants was about 18 to 100 years, with residence in more than 20 US areas. TCRdb's table, derived via immunoSEQ multiplex PCR, lists solely in-frame clones and lacks some. The table includes about 310,000 clones, about 85% detected once. These data are taken from a study of blood T cell repertoires in COVID-19. The specimen was PBMCs or T cells enriched from blood (not recorded which). The clonotype originates from a woman aged 25 to 39 who had been exposed to COVID-19.

The CDR3: CASAKQGAGTEAFF. Here the CDR3 DNA reads TGTGCCAGCGCCAAACAGGGGGCGGGCACTGAAGCTTTCTTT. The chain is built from TRBV28 and TRBJ1-1, with 9 nucleotides matching TRBD1. CDR1 and CDR2 (germline): MDHEN, SYDVKM. CDR3 size: 14 residues. V trimming: 8 bases; J trimming: 4 bases; junction bases outside the gene matches: 8.